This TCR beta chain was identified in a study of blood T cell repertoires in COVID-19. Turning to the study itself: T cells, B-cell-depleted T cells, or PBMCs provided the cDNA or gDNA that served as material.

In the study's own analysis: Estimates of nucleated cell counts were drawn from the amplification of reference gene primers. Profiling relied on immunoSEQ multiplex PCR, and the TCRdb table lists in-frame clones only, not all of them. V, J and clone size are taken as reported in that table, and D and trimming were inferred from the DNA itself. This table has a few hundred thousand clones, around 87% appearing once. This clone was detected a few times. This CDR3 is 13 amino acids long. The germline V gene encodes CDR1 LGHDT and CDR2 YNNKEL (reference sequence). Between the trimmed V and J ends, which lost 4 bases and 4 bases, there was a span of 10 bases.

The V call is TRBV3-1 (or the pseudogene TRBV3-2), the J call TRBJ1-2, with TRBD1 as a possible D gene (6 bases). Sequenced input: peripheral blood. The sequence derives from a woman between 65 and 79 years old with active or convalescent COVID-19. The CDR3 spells CASSPGQSYGYTF. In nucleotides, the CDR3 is TGTGCCAGCAGCCCTGGACAGTCCTATGGCTACACCTTC.